These T cell receptor beta chains were read from a single sample in a study of CD8 T cells in ankylosing spondylitis. TCRdb itself ran the 5' RACE reads through MiXCR, one entry per CDR3 protein. The repertoire holds about 220,000 distinct CDR3 sequences, with about 7% as singletons. The sample taken for sequencing was blood, either unsorted or a sorted T cell fraction (not recorded which). Receptors were obtained from a male donor with ankylosing spondylitis. CDR3s include the opening cysteine and the closing phenylalanine or tryptophan. The order of the fields is J gene, D gene, clone size, V gene, CDR3 protein, CDR3 DNA. The D gene is left open where the match is weak. Only some rows state a clone size, as once, few, many or a class for expanded clones.

>TRBJ2-5|TRBD1|many|TRBV6-5
CASSLNTGVRETQYF
TGTGCCAGCAGTTTGAATACAGGGGTACGCGAGACCCAGTACTTC
>TRBJ2-6|TRBD2|-|TRBV19
CASSSRLAGELSGANVLTF
TGTGCCAGTAGTTCCCGACTAGCGGGAGAACTCTCTGGGGCCAACGTCCTGACTTTC
>TRBJ2-7|TRBD1|few|TRBV5-8
CASSLVGQLTEQYF
TGTGCCAGCAGCTTGGTGGGACAGCTGACGGAGCAGTACTTC
>TRBJ2-3|-|many|TRBV3-1
CASSLRGTLTLTDTQYF
TGTGCCAGCAGCCTCCGAGGGACACTAACCCTCACAGATACGCAGTATTTT
>TRBJ1-6|-|-|TRBV20-1
CSARVPGGPPLHF
TGCAGTGCTAGAGTCCCGGGGGGTCCACCCCTCCACTTT
>TRBJ2-5|-|-|TRBV11-2
CASSPQYRLKETQYF
TGTGCCAGCAGCCCGCAGTACAGGTTAAAGGAGACCCAGTACTTC
>TRBJ2-5|-|many|TRBV2
CAYMTGYETQYF
TGTGCGTACATGACGGGATACGAGACCCAGTACTTC
>TRBJ2-3|-|many|TRBV27
CASSPTVGESTDTQYF
TGTGCCAGCAGTCCGACGGTGGGGGAGAGCACAGATACGCAGTATTTT
>TRBJ2-7|TRBD2|many|TRBV12-3/TRBV12-4
CASSFKRGPYEQYF
TGTGCCAGCAGTTTCAAGCGGGGGCCTTACGAGCAGTACTTC
>TRBJ2-5|TRBD1|many|TRBV28
CASSSTGEETQYF
TGTGCCAGCAGTTCAACAGGGGAAGAGACCCAGTACTTC
>TRBJ1-1|-|many|TRBV27
CASSYRAEAFF
TGTGCCAGCAGTTACAGGGCTGAAGCTTTCTTT
>TRBJ1-2|-|many|TRBV7-6
CASSSGINGYTF
TGTGCCAGCAGCTCGGGAATAAATGGCTACACCTTC
>TRBJ1-5|-|many|TRBV2
CASSEWRVNQPQHF
TGTGCCAGCAGTGAGTGGCGGGTCAATCAGCCCCAGCATTTT
>TRBJ2-1|-|many|TRBV4-3
CASSQDPAAYNEQFF
TGCGCCAGCAGCCAAGATCCCGCGGCCTACAATGAGCAGTTCTTC
>TRBJ2-5|TRBD1|many|TRBV7-9
CASRQGKDSMETQYF
TGTGCCAGTCGACAGGGGAAGGATAGTATGGAGACCCAGTACTTC
>TRBJ2-3|-|many|TRBV7-9
CASRRLENSDTQYF
TGTGCCTCTCGGCGACTAGAAAATTCAGATACGCAGTATTTT
>TRBJ2-3|TRBD2|many|TRBV28
CASSFPPRGGEDTDTQYF
TGTGCCAGCAGTTTCCCCCCCCGCGGGGGGGAGGATACAGATACGCAGTATTTT
>TRBJ1-1|-|many|TRBV2
CASSEVRVSGTEAFF
TGTGCCAGCAGTGAAGTTAGGGTTTCGGGAACTGAAGCTTTCTTT
>TRBJ2-7|-|-|TRBV19
CASRGKREQYF
TGTGCCAGTAGGGGTAAGCGCGAGCAGTACTTC
>TRBJ2-7|-|-|TRBV7-8
CASSLVGKTYEQYF
TGTGCCAGCAGCTTAGTGGGGAAAACCTACGAGCAGTACTTC
>TRBJ1-1|-|many|TRBV29-1
CSVDRGKNPEAFF
TGCAGCGTTGATAGGGGAAAGAATCCTGAAGCTTTCTTT
>TRBJ2-1|-|many|TRBV2
CASSAGNNEQFF
TGTGCCAGCAGTGCCGGTAACAATGAGCAGTTCTTC
>TRBJ1-5|TRBD1|many|TRBV7-9
CASSSDRDQPQHF
TGTGCCAGCAGCAGCGACAGGGATCAGCCCCAGCATTTT
>TRBJ2-7|-|-|TRBV7-2
CASSYIAYEQYF
TGTGCCAGCAGTTATATAGCCTACGAGCAGTACTTC
>TRBJ2-7|-|-|TRBV28
CASIQAGATYEQYF
TGTGCCAGCATCCAAGCCGGGGCCACCTACGAGCAGTACTTC
>TRBJ2-2|-|many|TRBV7-8
CASSEPPGTPNTGELFF
TGTGCCAGCAGCGAACCGCCGGGGACCCCAAACACCGGGGAGCTGTTTTTT
>TRBJ2-7|TRBD1|few|TRBV4-2
CASSDPGQGAYEQYF
TGTGCCAGCAGCGACCCCGGACAGGGGGCTTACGAGCAGTACTTC
>TRBJ2-1|-|many|TRBV6-4
CASSDSTYNEQFF
TGTGCCAGCAGTGACAGCACCTACAATGAGCAGTTCTTC
>TRBJ2-1|TRBD1|many|TRBV7-7
CASSLGTGKGNEQFF
TGTGCTAGCAGCTTAGGGACAGGGAAGGGCAATGAGCAGTTCTTC
>TRBJ2-3|-|many|TRBV7-9
CASRLSDTQYF
TGTGCCAGCAGGCTTTCGGATACGCAGTATTTT
>TRBJ2-2|-|many|TRBV25-1
CASSELVGDTGELFF
TGTGCCAGCAGTGAATTAGTAGGGGACACCGGGGAGCTGTTTTTT
>TRBJ1-2|-|few|TRBV7-9
CASSDGTFNYGYTF
TGTGCCAGCAGCGACGGGACTTTCAACTATGGCTACACCTTC
>TRBJ2-2|-|many|TRBV28
CAISMNTGELFF
TGTGCCATTTCGATGAACACCGGGGAGCTGTTTTTT
>TRBJ2-3|TRBD2|many|TRBV7-8
CASSILAGTTDTQYF
TGTGCCAGCAGCATACTAGCGGGGACCACAGATACGCAGTATTTT
>TRBJ2-1|TRBD2|many|TRBV7-9
CASSNNLAGGRNEQFF
TGTGCCAGCAGCAACAACCTAGCGGGAGGGCGGAATGAGCAGTTCTTC
>TRBJ2-4|-|many|TRBV6-5
CASSYSNSEVAKNIQYF
TGTGCCAGCAGTTACTCGAATAGCGAAGTAGCCAAAAACATTCAGTACTTC
>TRBJ2-7|-|many|TRBV20-1
CSADQAYEQYF
TGCAGTGCTGATCAGGCCTACGAGCAGTACTTC
>TRBJ2-7|TRBD1|many|TRBV9
CASSAGTGGNEQYF
TGTGCCAGCAGCGCCGGGACAGGGGGCAACGAGCAGTACTTC
>TRBJ2-5|TRBD1|many|TRBV28
CASTWGTGGRETQYF
TGTGCCAGCACCTGGGGGACAGGGGGCAGGGAGACCCAGTACTTC
>TRBJ2-7|-|many|TRBV5-6
CASSLGDGTYEQYF
TGTGCCAGCAGCTTGGGAGACGGAACCTACGAGCAGTACTTC
>TRBJ2-7|-|many|TRBV7-6
CASSLATDRTYEQYF
TGTGCCAGCAGCTTAGCCACTGACAGGACCTACGAGCAGTACTTC
>TRBJ2-2|-|-|TRBV3-1
CATTRRRLGLNTGELFF
TGTGCCACCACCCGACGCCGATTGGGGCTGAACACCGGGGAGCTGTTTTTT
>TRBJ2-5|-|many|TRBV20-1
CSAQDFQETQYF
TGCAGTGCTCAGGACTTCCAAGAGACCCAGTACTTC
>TRBJ1-2|-|-|TRBV30
CAWSVSVGANYGYTF
TGTGCCTGGAGTGTTTCCGTGGGGGCTAACTATGGCTACACCTTC
>TRBJ2-5|-|many|TRBV3-1
CASSQELAQLETQYF
TGTGCCAGCAGCCAGGAACTAGCTCAACTAGAGACCCAGTACTTC